The TCR beta chain described here comes from a study of blood T cell repertoires in COVID-19. Donors were grouped by their self-reported clinical history. V dropped 0 bases and J dropped 10; count of bases not matched to a gene: 4. Germline V CDR1 and CDR2: GTSNPN, SVGIG (reference sequence). The CDR3 is 12 amino acids. Assay used: immunoSEQ multiplex PCR; TCRdb lists only in-frame clones, some missing. The table includes 130,000 to 150,000 clones, around 85% detected once. This TCR was sampled from a woman aged 40 to 55 who had recovered from COVID-19. The chain recombines TRBV30 with TRBJ2-3; TRBD2 aligns across 7 bases. The sample was PBMCs or T cells enriched from blood (not recorded which). The CDR3 protein is CAWSVGGVAQYF. In DNA, the CDR3 is TGTGCCTGGAGTGTGGGGGGGGTCGCGCAGTATTTT. Using reference TRBV30 and TRBJ2-3 for the parts outside the CDR3, the full variable domain is SQTIHQWPATLVQPVGSPLSLECTVEGTSNPNLYWYRQAAGRGLQLLFYSVGIGQISSEVPQNLSASRPQDRQFILSSKKLLLSDSGFYLCAWSVGGVAQYFGPGTRLTVL.